This T cell receptor beta chain was captured in a study of blood T cell repertoires in COVID-19. Overall study: The samples span acute and convalescent COVID-19 from the United States, Italy and Spain.

This clone was observed a handful of times. The study counted Cohort 3 donors as recovered given two negative PCRs, clearance, or symptom resolution. Assay: immunoSEQ multiplex PCR; the TCRdb copy retains only in-frame clones and omits some. The sample carries around 450,000 clones, about 92% recorded once. The CDR3 sequence is 15 residues long. Trimming stripped 5 bases from V and 4 bases from J, with 14 bases between. Germline values: CDR1 MNHEY, CDR2 SVGAGI. What was sequenced was PBMCs or T cells enriched from blood (not recorded which). V is TRBV6-5 and J is TRBJ1-4, with TRBD1 as a possible D gene (5 bases). The clonotype was recovered from a man in his late teens or twenties who had recovered from COVID-19. CDR3 region: CASSRRERGNEKLFF. Written as DNA, the CDR3 is TGTGCCAGCAGTCGGAGGGAGAGGGGTAATGAAAAACTGTTTTTT.